The rows below give T cell receptor beta chains drawn from one sample of a study of blood T cell repertoires in COVID-19. TCRdb keeps only in-frame clones here, not all; method: immunoSEQ multiplex PCR. The sample holds approximately 150,000 clones, approximately 88% seen once. The sample consisted of peripheral blood. Source of these receptors: a woman aged 50 to 60 with acute or convalescent COVID-19. CDR3s include the opening cysteine and the closing phenylalanine or tryptophan. The D gene is left open where the match is weak. Clone size is not always given. Where it is, it says once, few, many or a class for expanded clones.

TGTGCCAGCAGGGTTGGGACACCACAAGAGACCCAGTACTTC | CASRVGTPQETQYF | TRBJ2-5 | few | - | TRBV7-9
TGTGCCAGCTCAGGAACCGGGACAGTGAACACTGAAGCTTTCTTT | CASSGTGTVNTEAFF | TRBJ1-1 | - | TRBD1 | TRBV18
TGTGCCAGCAGCTTGGCTACTGGACAGGGGGTTATGGGCTACACCTTC | CASSLATGQGVMGYTF | TRBJ1-2 | many | TRBD1 | TRBV5-4
TGTGCCAGTAGTAGCTCGGAGGGACAGGGCTTCGGAAAACTGTTTTTT | CASSSSEGQGFGKLFF | TRBJ1-4 | - | TRBD1 | TRBV19
TGCGCCAGCAGCTTGGACTGGGACTTTACCTACGAGCAGTACTTC | CASSLDWDFTYEQYF | TRBJ2-7 | once | - | TRBV5-1
TGTGCCTGCCGACGGACAGGGGGCGATCAGCCCCAGCATTTT | CACRRTGGDQPQHF | TRBJ1-5 | - | TRBD1 | TRBV19
TGTGCCAGCAGCGTAGAGAGTGGAAACACCATATATTTT | CASSVESGNTIYF | TRBJ1-3 | few | - | TRBV9
TGTGCCAGCAGTGAACTGACAGGGGGCTTCGGGGAGCTGTTTTTT | CASSELTGGFGELFF | TRBJ2-2 | - | TRBD1 | TRBV2
TGTGCCAGCAGCACGGGACAGGGCCATGGCTACACCTTC | CASSTGQGHGYTF | TRBJ1-2 | - | TRBD1 | TRBV5-4
TGTGCCACCAGTGGCGGAGAGAGGGAAAAACTGTTTTTT | CATSGGEREKLFF | TRBJ1-4 | - | - | TRBV24-1
TGTGCCAGCAGCCAAGGCCCGGTGAGGGGGCTATCCCTTTATTTT | CASSQGPVRGLSLYF | TRBJ2-3 | - | TRBD1 | TRBV14
TGTGCCAGCAGCCCTCCTGGGGGGGCTGGGTCCTACGAGCAGTACTTC | CASSPPGGAGSYEQYF | TRBJ2-7 | - | - | TRBV7-9
TGTGCCAGCAGCTTCCGGGGAGGTACTGAAGCTTTCTTT | CASSFRGGTEAFF | TRBJ1-1 | - | - | TRBV5-8
TGTGCCAGCAGCTTTCAGGGGTCTGGCTACACCTTC | CASSFQGSGYTF | TRBJ1-2 | - | - | TRBV7-9
TGTGCCAGCAGCGACCGACAGGGCGGAGGCTACACCTTC | CASSDRQGGGYTF | TRBJ1-2 | - | TRBD1 | TRBV11-1
TGTGCCAGCAGCCAGAACCCGACAGGGTGTGCTTTCTTT | CASSQNPTGCAFF | TRBJ1-1 | - | TRBD1 | TRBV3-1/TRBV3-2
TGTGCCAGCAGTGACGGGTTGGACAGGGTCGGCTACACCTTC | CASSDGLDRVGYTF | TRBJ1-2 | - | TRBD1 | TRBV2
TGTGCCATCGGGCGTTCTTTGTACGAGCAGTACTTC | CAIGRSLYEQYF | TRBJ2-7 | - | - | TRBV10-3
TGTGCCAGCAGGAGCTTCGGACTAGAAGACTACAATGAGCAGTTCTTC | CASRSFGLEDYNEQFF | TRBJ2-1 | - | TRBD2 | TRBV28
TGTGCCAGCAGCCAAGAAGCATATGGCTACACCTTC | CASSQEAYGYTF | TRBJ1-2 | - | - | TRBV3-1/TRBV3-2
TGCGCCAGCAGCCACCTCGACAGGGATTACACTGAAGCTTTCTTT | CASSHLDRDYTEAFF | TRBJ1-1 | - | TRBD1 | TRBV4-1
TGCGCCAGCACCTCAGCACAGGGGGCTCCCACTGAAGCTTTCTTT | CASTSAQGAPTEAFF | TRBJ1-1 | once | TRBD1 | TRBV5-1
TGTGCCAGCAGCTTGGTCGGAGAGCCTGAAGCTTTCTTT | CASSLVGEPEAFF | TRBJ1-1 | - | - | TRBV7-9
TGTGCCAGCAGTTACTCAGACTACTACGAGCAGTACTTC | CASSYSDYYEQYF | TRBJ2-7 | - | - | TRBV6-5
TGTGCCACCGGACAGACCTACGAGCAGTACTTC | CATGQTYEQYF | TRBJ2-7 | - | - | TRBV2
TGTGCCAGCTACAGGGGAACGGGCTATGGCTACACCTTC | CASYRGTGYGYTF | TRBJ1-2 | once | TRBD1 | TRBV19
TGTGCCAGCTCACCAAGCGAGGGGGTGAACACTGAAGCTTTCTTT | CASSPSEGVNTEAFF | TRBJ1-1 | few | - | TRBV18